This T cell receptor (beta chain) was sequenced for a study of Ad26.COV2.S vaccination and SARS-CoV-2 variants (TCRdb year 2021). General notes on the study: Vaccine-arm donors came from COV1001, a multicentre, randomized, double-blind, placebo-controlled phase I-IIa trial of Ad26.COV2.S in healthy adults. Dosing of Ad26.COV2.S was intramuscular, at either 5x10^10 or 1x10^11 viral particles, delivered as one shot or as two shots spaced 56 days apart. TCRbeta repertoire sequencing served as the tool for gauging how specific and how broad the SARS-CoV-2-reactive T cell receptors were following Ad26.COV2.S vaccination. A total of around 32 samples were included in the TCR-sequenced set, comprising approximately 20 Ad26.COV2.S vaccine recipients, 5 placebo recipients and 8 SARS-CoV-2 convalescent individuals. Participants in the trial were split at random into five groups of five each, receiving low-dose or high-dose Ad26.COV2.S once or twice, or else placebo on both occasions. Blinding of investigators to trial group allocation was maintained during experiments and outcome assessment. Findings and caveats that apply to the study as a whole: Vaccine and placebo recipients had similar non-spike TCR breadth, a finding consistent with the vaccine containing only spike. The study was not powered to compare responses between vaccine doses or regimens. The authors noted that the TCR breadth and depth analyses may have underestimated total T cell responses. After vaccination, substantial breadth of spike-specific CD8+ and CD4+ T cell responses was reported. Ad26.COV2.S recipients had higher spike-specific TCR breadth than placebo recipients (P = 0.0014).

Comments on this clone: The specificity of this receptor is unknown. Base qualities are not recorded, but no much larger clone differs from it by a single base.

Taken from the germline V gene (reference sequence), the CDR1 and CDR2 loops are MNHEY and SMNVEV. Trimming at the junction amounts to 2 bases on V and 0 bases on J, and the germline ends lie 16 bases apart. The CDR3 starts with the cysteine, ends with the phenylalanine, and has 17 residues. The retained sequence is limited to the CDR3, 51 bases, with the frame set at the first base. TCRbeta CDR3 regions were sequenced with the immunoSEQ Assay. After extraction, genomic DNA underwent amplification by bias-controlled multiplex PCR, followed by high-throughput sequencing. The study's own analysis went as follows. To quantify the absolute abundance of each unique TCRbeta CDR3 region, sequences were collapsed and filtered. Usable DNA was measured by amplifying reference genes present in all nucleated cells, and TCRbeta template counts were normalized to that usable DNA to estimate T cell fraction. Repertoire TCRs were annotated as SARS-CoV-2-specific when V gene, CDR3 amino acid sequence and J gene were exactly matched to a known reactive TCR set. MIRA supplied the reference SARS-CoV-2 TCR set, which was filtered for enrichment in COVID-19-positive ImmuneCODE repertoires so that public or cross-reactive TCRs were removed. Using the MIRA antigens, annotated TCRs were further analysed by specific ORF or by position within an ORF. Depth was the summed frequency of annotated unique rearrangements, while breadth was defined as annotated unique rearrangements over total unique productive rearrangements. Group comparisons of TCR breadth used two-sided Wilcoxon rank-sum tests. The clones in this table, taken by TCRdb from immuneACCESS, are in-frame only. Not every clone is retained; where verified, under half of the shortfall comes from an unresolved V gene, and the cause of the rest is unknown. The V and J calls and clone size were taken over from that table, and D and trimming were inferred from the DNA. The sample contains 300,000 to 350,000 clones, about 86% of them found a single time. The leading ten clones occupy around 1.9% of the sample.

The sample's treatment or condition label, in plain terms: over 15 received Ad26.COV2.S at low or high dose, single or two shots; about 5 received placebo; per-sample allocation not given. For vaccine and placebo recipients, the sequenced repertoires came from samples collected on day 63 after the first injection. In Cohort 1b, about two dozen adults aged 18-55 years were enrolled at a single site in Boston, USA, between 29 July and 7 August 2020. Ad26.COV2.S consisted of a replication-incompetent adenovirus type 26 vector by which a prefusion-stabilized SARS-CoV-2 spike protein from the original Wuhan strain was expressed.

This TCR derives from a person between 18 and 60 years old who received the Ad26.COV2.S COVID-19 vaccine or a placebo. This material consisted of peripheral blood, taken in a trial of Ad26.COV2.S vaccine versus placebo. The V and J genes are TRBV27 and TRBJ1-1; the D gene assignment is ambiguous. CDR3 loop: CASSLRRSAGMNTEAFF. In nucleotides, the sequence is TGTGCCAGCAGTTTACGTAGATCGGCAGGAATGAACACTGAAGCTTTCTTT.